This note documents a single T cell receptor beta chain sequence. The record originates from a study of blood T cell repertoires in COVID-19. In the study overall: Italy, Spain and the United States were the sources of the convalescent and acute COVID-19 samples. Nucleic acid was either cDNA or gDNA, and it came from T cells, B-cell-depleted T cells, or PBMCs.

This CDR3 region has 15 residues. Looked up from germline, CDR1 is MNHNS and CDR2 is SASEGT. V was pared by 1 base and J by 4 bases, with 14 bases between. As handled by the study authors: The authors estimated nucleated cell counts from reference gene primer amplification. Clones were sequenced by immunoSEQ multiplex PCR, and TCRdb holds only the in-frame ones, with some missing. Clone size and the V and J calls come from that table; the DNA yielded D and trimming. The sample comprises fewer than 40,000 clones, over 70% of which are singletons, and 31% rests with the top ten. The genes are TRBV6-1 and TRBJ2-7; the D gene is possibly TRBD2 (5 bases). The sample comprised peripheral blood. The TCR sequence derives from a man older than 75 with acute or convalescent COVID-19. The CDR3 DNA sequence: TGTGCCAGCAGTGAAGTTGGAGGCAGCGCGTACGAGCAGTACTTC. This codes for CASSEVGGSAYEQYF.